Each of the 10 T cell receptor beta chains below was sequenced from the same sample in a study of early T cells in non-severe SARS-CoV-2 infection. TCRdb recomputed calls from the 5' RACE reads with MiXCR, one row per CDR3 protein. Here the sample spans around 76,000 distinct CDR3 sequences, around 11% being singletons. The sequenced sample consisted of whole blood. These receptors were taken from an adult who was a healthcare worker with PCR-confirmed SARS-CoV-2 infection or an uninfected control (not recorded which).

This rearrangement joins TRBV20-1 to TRBJ2-7, with D tentatively TRBD1 or TRBD2 (6 bases each). V gave up 0 bases and J gave up 6 bases, with 12 bases separating them. The length of the CDR3 is 13 residues. CDR1 and CDR2 from the germline V gene are DFQATT and SNEGSKA (reference sequence). The CDR3 region has the DNA TGCAGTGCTAGAGACCCGGGGGCCAGCGAGCAGTACTTC. Its protein is CSARDPGASEQYF.

This clonotype was recorded many times. This chain uses TRBV7-9 with TRBJ2-1; the match to TRBD2 covers 9 bases. J lost 9 bases, V lost 5 bases, and 11 bases had no gene match. CDR1 SEHNR and CDR2 FQNEAQ come from the germline V gene (reference sequence). The CDR3 is 15 residues long. The CDR3 DNA follows: TGTGCCAGCAGCCACCAGACGCGGGGGGGCATTGAGCAGTTCTTC. It translates to CASSHQTRGGIEQFF.

This clonotype was seen many times. CDR3 sequence (DNA): TGTGCCAGCAGCTTAGGTTCCGGCTACTACGAGCAGTACTTC. The encoded protein is CASSLGSGYYEQYF. The chain recombines TRBV7-9 with TRBJ2-7, with D unclear. Germline-derived CDR1 and CDR2 are SEHNR and FQNEAQ (reference sequence). The length of the CDR3 is 14 residues. Trimming cost V 1 base and J 3 bases, with 10 bases left between them.

The chain joins TRBV29-1 to TRBJ2-1; 7 bases are a match to TRBD2. The junction had 6 bases not matched to a gene; V was cut back by 3 bases and J by 4 bases. CDR1 is SQVTM and CDR2 is ANQGSEA in the germline V gene. The CDR3 loop spans 14 amino acids. This chain's CDR3 is CSVDVGGGYNEQFF. For the CDR3, the DNA is TGCAGCGTTGACGTGGGCGGGGGTTACAATGAGCAGTTCTTC.

This clonotype was counted a few times. The chain employs TRBV6-5 and TRBJ2-5; tentatively, D is TRBD2 (5 bases). The CDR3 has 13 residues. The germline CDR1 and CDR2 sequences are MNHEY and SVGAGI. V lost 6 bases to trimming and J lost 4 bases, with 12 bases between them. CDR3 protein: CASRITGVETQYF. The CDR3 DNA reads TGTGCCAGCAGGATCACCGGGGTAGAGACCCAGTACTTC.

This clonotype was seen at least ten times. The V and J genes are TRBV20-1 and TRBJ2-4; D is uncertain. Trimming stripped 3 bases from V and 0 bases from J, with 9 bases between. Germline lookup yields CDR1 DFQATT and CDR2 SNEGSKA (reference sequence). CDR3 size: 14 residues. CDR3 nucleotides: TGCAGTGCTAGGAACACCCTAGCCAAAAACATTCAGTACTTC. This codes for CSARNTLAKNIQYF.

This clonotype was observed a handful of times. The V gene is TRBV20-1, the J gene TRBJ1-5, with a tentative D call TRBD1 (5 bases). This CDR3 has 13 residues. Germline V CDR1 and CDR2: DFQATT, SNEGSKA (reference sequence). Trimming shortened V by 0 bases and J by 9 bases, and 12 bases separated the two germline ends. The CDR3 DNA sequence: TGCAGTGCTAGAGATGGGGGAGCCCGGCCCCAGCATTTT. As protein: CSARDGGARPQHF.

This clonotype ranks as medium-sized (0.01 to 0.1%). The V call is TRBV4-3, the J call TRBJ2-1; TRBD2 agrees at 9 bases. The trim removed 1 base at V and 3 bases at J, leaving 7 bases unmatched. CDR3 length: 17 residues. Germline CDR1 reads LGHNA; CDR2 reads YSLEER. This CDR3 is CASSQGSAGGDYNEQFF. The CDR3 bases are TGCGCCAGCAGCCAAGGGAGCGCGGGGGGGGACTACAATGAGCAGTTCTTC.

The chain has TRBV25-1 and TRBJ1-2, with TRBD1 identical over 8 bases. The V and J ends lost 6 bases and 5 bases, in that order; junction bases with no gene match: 8. This CDR3 is 14 amino acids long. Looked up from germline, CDR1 is MGHDK and CDR2 is SYGVNS. CDR3 in DNA: TGTGCCAGCAGCGCCGACAGGGGATGGTATGGCTACACCTTC. Its protein product is CASSADRGWYGYTF.

In this sample, this clonotype turned up many times. The chain is built from TRBV10-1 and TRBJ1-2, with D unresolved. The ends were cut back, 0 bases at V and 8 bases at J, with 10 bases in the middle. Germline V CDR1 and CDR2: WNHNN, SYGVQD (reference sequence). This CDR3 has 13 amino acids. CDR3 in DNA: TGCGCCAGCAGTGAGTCGAGGTCGGGAGGCTACACCTTC. As protein: CASSESRSGGYTF.